A selection of T cell receptor beta chains follows, all from one sample in a study of cytomegalovirus exposure and HLA in healthy donors. Using immunoSEQ multiplex PCR, the repertoire was profiled, and TCRdb retains in-frame clones only, with some absent. The sample has under 250,000 clones, approximately 80% seen once. Sequencing was performed on PBMCs. These receptors originate from a woman between 50 and 59 years old in good health and CMV-seropositive. Both conserved end residues are part of each CDR3. The D gene is left open where the match is weak. The size of a clone is reported for some rows only, either as once, few or many, or as a class for expanded clones.

few,TRBJ1-1,NA,TRBV4-1,TGCGCCAGCAGCCAAGATCACGGGAACACTGAAGCTTTCTTT,CASSQDHGNTEAFF
NA,TRBJ1-6,NA,TRBV2,TGTGCCAGCAGTGAAATGCGAGGTTATAATTCACCCCTCCACTTT,CASSEMRGYNSPLHF
once,TRBJ1-2,TRBD1,TRBV5-1,TGCGCCAGCGGCTTGGATTTTCAGGGGGGAGGAGATGGCTACACCTTC,CASGLDFQGGGDGYTF
once,TRBJ1-2,NA,TRBV5-3,TGTGCCAGAAGTGTAGGGGCCGGAGGGGGCTACACCTTC,CARSVGAGGGYTF
NA,TRBJ2-3,NA,TRBV30,TGTGCCTGGAGTGGAACAGTCCCAGATACGCAGTATTTT,CAWSGTVPDTQYF
NA,TRBJ2-1,TRBD1,TRBV7-3,TGTGCCAGCAGCTTAACCTGGACAGGGGAGGCTAGAGAGCAGTTCTTC,CASSLTWTGEAREQFF
NA,TRBJ2-7,TRBD2,TRBV13,TGTGCCAGCACCCGCGGGAGGGGCGGCGACTCCTACGAGCAGTACTTC,CASTRGRGGDSYEQYF
NA,TRBJ2-7,NA,TRBV6-5,TGTGCCAGCAGTTACGGCAGGTACGGGCAGTACTTC,CASSYGRYGQYF
NA,TRBJ1-1,NA,TRBV19,TGTGCCAGCCTCGGGGGGACGGTGAACACTGAAGCTTTCTTT,CASLGGTVNTEAFF
NA,TRBJ2-7,NA,TRBV5-8,TGTGCCAGCAGCCCAACAGGAGGGTCCTCCTACGAGCAGTACTTC,CASSPTGGSSYEQYF
few,TRBJ2-7,NA,TRBV4-2,TGTGCCAGCAGCCTCACCAGCTCCTACGAGCAGTACTTC,CASSLTSSYEQYF
NA,TRBJ1-2,TRBD1,TRBV28,TGTGCCAGCAGTAGAGACAGGGCGGGATATGGCTACACCTTC,CASSRDRAGYGYTF
NA,TRBJ2-2,TRBD1,TRBV18,TGTGCCAGCTCACCTTATACCGGGACAGTGAACACCGGGGAGCTGTTTTTT,CASSPYTGTVNTGELFF
NA,TRBJ2-3,NA,TRBV2,TGTGCCAGCACTCTACAGCAGGGAAGCACAGATACGCAGTATTTT,CASTLQQGSTDTQYF
NA,TRBJ2-7,NA,TRBV7-2,TGTGCCAGCAGCTTAGAAAGGGGGGGGATCTCCATCTACGAGCAGTACTTC,CASSLERGGISIYEQYF
NA,TRBJ2-2,NA,TRBV21-1,TGTGCCACTGAAGGGACAGGGGACACCGGGGAGCTGTTTTTT,CATEGTGDTGELFF
NA,TRBJ2-3,NA,TRBV2,TGTGCCAGCAGTGAATCCTATCGTGGTGGTACGCAGTATTTT,CASSESYRGGTQYF
NA,TRBJ2-2,TRBD1,TRBV2,TGTGCCAGCAGTGTGGGACAGGGGAGCACCGGGGAGCTGTTTTTT,CASSVGQGSTGELFF
NA,TRBJ1-2,NA,TRBV15,TGTGCCACCAGCAGAGTACAGACTAACTATGGCTACACCTTC,CATSRVQTNYGYTF
NA,TRBJ1-6,TRBD1,TRBV2,TGTGCCAGCACCCCGGGACAGGCGAATTCACCCCTCCACTTT,CASTPGQANSPLHF
NA,TRBJ1-1,NA,TRBV30,TGTGCCTGGAGTGTTGACTCGGTGCTTGGTGAAGCTTTCTTT,CAWSVDSVLGEAFF
NA,TRBJ1-2,TRBD1,TRBV5-1,TGCGCCAGCAGCCTGGAGGGACAGGGGAATGACTATGGCTACACCTTC,CASSLEGQGNDYGYTF
NA,TRBJ2-4,TRBD1,TRBV4-1,TGCGCCAGCAGCCAAGAGTGGGGGACAGGGGAGAACATTCAGTACTTC,CASSQEWGTGENIQYF
NA,TRBJ1-1,NA,TRBV7-9,TGTGCCAGCCGACAATCAGCGAACACTGAAGCTTTCTTT,CASRQSANTEAFF
NA,TRBJ2-5,TRBD2,TRBV6-1,TGTGCCAGCAGTGACCGGGGGGGTTTCCAAGAGACCCAGTACTTC,CASSDRGGFQETQYF
NA,TRBJ2-7,NA,TRBV20-1,TGCAGTGCCCCTGACAGTTACGAGCAGTACTTC,CSAPDSYEQYF
NA,TRBJ2-3,TRBD1,TRBV2,TGTGCCAGCAGTGGTGGACAGGGTACCTCTAGGACAGATACGCAGTATTTT,CASSGGQGTSRTDTQYF
NA,TRBJ1-5,TRBD1,TRBV28,TGTGCCAGCAGCACCTCCGGACAGGGATATCAGCCCCAGCATTTT,CASSTSGQGYQPQHF
NA,TRBJ2-7,TRBD1,TRBV29-1,TGCAGCGTTGAAGGGGACAGGGGCTCCGAGCAGTACTTC,CSVEGDRGSEQYF
NA,TRBJ2-1,NA,TRBV6-6,TGTGCCAGCAGGCCGCGGTCCTCCTACAATGAGCAGTTCTTC,CASRPRSSYNEQFF
NA,TRBJ2-5,TRBD1,TRBV7-7,TGTGCCAGCAGCTCCGACAGGGAAGAGACCCAGTACTTC,CASSSDREETQYF
NA,TRBJ2-3,TRBD1,TRBV5-4,TGTGCCAGCAGCTTCGACAGGGGTGAAGATACGCAGTATTTT,CASSFDRGEDTQYF
NA,TRBJ1-1,NA,TRBV5-6,TGTGCCAGCAGCTTGGGTCGGGAAGCTTTCTTT,CASSLGREAFF
once,TRBJ2-7,TRBD1,TRBV7-6,TGTGCCAGCAGCTTAGGCCCTCCCGGACAGGCGTTTAACGAGCAGTACTTC,CASSLGPPGQAFNEQYF
NA,TRBJ1-2,TRBD1,TRBV6-5,TGTGCCAGCAGACTTACAGGGGGAAGCTATGGCTACACCTTC,CASRLTGGSYGYTF
NA,TRBJ1-6,TRBD1,TRBV9,TGTGCCAGCAGTGTGGACAGGGTCGACTCACCCCTCCACTTT,CASSVDRVDSPLHF
NA,TRBJ2-6,TRBD2,TRBV18,TGTGCCAGCTCACCATGGCTAGCGGGGGACTCTGGGGCCAACGTCCTGACTTTC,CASSPWLAGDSGANVLTF
NA,TRBJ2-7,NA,TRBV18,TGTGCCAGCTCAGTTACAGGGTCGGGGAGCTTCGGGCAGTACTTC,CASSVTGSGSFGQYF
once,TRBJ2-3,TRBD2,TRBV5-6,TGTGCCAGCAGCCAACCCCTCGCGCGGGGGGTATCAGATACGCAGTATTTT,CASSQPLARGVSDTQYF
NA,TRBJ1-3,TRBD1,TRBV2,TGTGCCAGCAGTGAACAGGGGGCTGGTGGAAACACCATATATTTT,CASSEQGAGGNTIYF
NA,TRBJ1-3,TRBD1,TRBV29-1,TGCAGCGTTGGGGACAGGGGGGGAAACACCATATATTTT,CSVGDRGGNTIYF
NA,TRBJ1-1,NA,TRBV9,TGTGCCAGCAGCGTAGACATACTGAACACTGAAGCTTTCTTT,CASSVDILNTEAFF
NA,TRBJ2-7,TRBD2,TRBV28,TGTGCCAGCTCTACTAGCGGGGGGGACTCCTACGAGCAGTACTTC,CASSTSGGDSYEQYF
NA,TRBJ1-2,TRBD1,TRBV19,TGTGCCAGTGTTGGACCGGGACAGCTGAACTATGGCTACACCTTC,CASVGPGQLNYGYTF
NA,TRBJ2-3,NA,TRBV6-5,TGTGCCAGCCGACACAGGGTAACAGATACGCAGTATTTT,CASRHRVTDTQYF
NA,TRBJ2-5,TRBD2,TRBV7-6,TGTGCCAGCAGCCACGGGGGGGGCAGCAACTTCGGGGCCCAGTACTTC,CASSHGGGSNFGAQYF
NA,TRBJ2-7,NA,TRBV6-5,TGTGCCAGCCACCGCCGGGGGAGTGGGACGTACGAGCAGTACTTC,CASHRRGSGTYEQYF
NA,TRBJ2-5,NA,TRBV7-2,TGTGCCAGCAGCTTAGGTCGCCAAGAGACCCAGTACTTC,CASSLGRQETQYF
NA,TRBJ2-7,TRBD2,TRBV9,TGTGCCAGCAGCGTAGGAAGCGGGGTTCCCTACGAGCAGTACTTC,CASSVGSGVPYEQYF
NA,TRBJ1-4,TRBD1,TRBV2,TGTGCCAGCAGTGAATTGAGGACAGGGAATGAAAAACTGTTTTTT,CASSELRTGNEKLFF
NA,TRBJ2-5,NA,TRBV9,TGTGCCAGCAGCGTAGGTAGCGTCCAATCCGGGACCCAGTACTTC,CASSVGSVQSGTQYF
NA,TRBJ1-2,NA,TRBV6-5,TGTGCCAGCAGTGCTTCGGGGATCGGCTATGGCTACACCTTC,CASSASGIGYGYTF
NA,TRBJ1-5,NA,TRBV7-8,TGTGCCAGCAGCTTCTCACCGGCCCACTACAATCAGCCCCAGCATTTT,CASSFSPAHYNQPQHF
once,TRBJ2-7,NA,TRBV14,TGTGCCAGCAGCCAAAGCCCCCCTCCGACAGTCTACGAGCAGTACTTC,CASSQSPPPTVYEQYF
NA,TRBJ1-1,TRBD1,TRBV7-3,TGTGCCAGCAGCTTAAGCGGGGACAGCTGGGACACTGAAGCTTTCTTT,CASSLSGDSWDTEAFF